The TCR beta chain under discussion was sequenced for a study of blood T cell repertoires in COVID-19. Study context: Sites across the United States, Italy and Spain contributed samples from acute and convalescent COVID-19. PBMCs, B-cell-depleted T cells, or T cells provided the cDNA or gDNA that made up the material.

Some clones are missing from TCRdb's copy, which holds only in-frame ones; the method was immunoSEQ multiplex PCR. There are 150,000 to 200,000 clones in the sample; 84% occur only once, and less than 9.5% lies in the top ten. The CDR3 runs 14 residues. The germline CDR1 and CDR2 sequences are LGHNA and YNFKEQ. Trimming stripped 5 bases from V and 0 bases from J, with 9 bases between. The source material was PBMCs or T cells enriched from blood (not recorded which). The TCR was taken from a man aged 35 to 55 who had recovered from COVID-19. V gene TRBV4-2 combines with J gene TRBJ2-3, with D perhaps matching TRBD2 (5 bases). CDR3 in amino acids: CASSDRTSTDTQYF. The CDR3, as DNA: TGTGCCAGCAGCGACCGGACTAGCACAGATACGCAGTATTTT.